This is a list of T cell receptor beta chains from one sample in a study of neurological immune-mediated disorders. TCRdb re-analysed the 5' RACE reads in MiXCR, keeping a single row per CDR3 protein. The sample has fewer than 55,000 distinct CDR3 sequences; 10% are singletons. Sequencing was carried out using PBMCs. These receptors were collected from a woman aged 40 to 55 in good health. Both conserved end residues are part of each CDR3. Fields, in order: clone size, D gene, V gene, J gene, CDR3 length, CDR3 protein, CDR3 DNA. D genes are given only for firm matches. Size is stated as once, few or many counts, or a class when the clone is expanded.

size: many
D: NA
V: TRBV6-2/TRBV6-3
J: TRBJ2-7
length: 12
CDR3: CASRERSYEQYF
DNA: TGTGCCAGCAGAGAACGCTCCTACGAGCAGTACTTC

size: many
D: TRBD1
V: TRBV3-1
J: TRBJ1-2
length: 12
CDR3: CASSPGGVGYTF
DNA: TGTGCCAGCAGCCCAGGGGGGGTTGGCTACACCTTC

size: many
D: TRBD1
V: TRBV2
J: TRBJ1-1
length: 12
CDR3: CASSPQGAAAFF
DNA: TGTGCCAGCAGCCCACAGGGGGCCGCGGCTTTCTTT

size: many
D: NA
V: TRBV6-5
J: TRBJ1-5
length: 15
CDR3: CASSYLPRGGQPQHF
DNA: TGTGCCAGCAGTTATCTTCCTCGGGGGGGTCAGCCCCAGCATTTT

size: many
D: NA
V: TRBV15
J: TRBJ1-1
length: 13
CDR3: CATSRAGNTEAFF
DNA: TGTGCCACCAGCAGAGCAGGGAACACTGAAGCTTTCTTT

size: many
D: TRBD2
V: TRBV5-1
J: TRBJ2-2
length: 15
CDR3: CASRQRTSPIGELFF
DNA: TGCGCCAGCAGACAAAGGACTAGTCCTATCGGGGAGCTGTTTTTT

size: many
D: NA
V: TRBV4-3
J: TRBJ2-1
length: 15
CDR3: CASSQDPGRWNEQFF
DNA: TGCGCCAGCAGCCAAGACCCAGGGAGGTGGAATGAGCAGTTCTTC

size: few
D: TRBD2
V: TRBV6-6
J: TRBJ2-3
length: 14
CDR3: CAAAQRGASDTQYF
DNA: TGTGCCGCTGCACAGCGGGGGGCCTCAGATACGCAGTATTTT

size: many
D: NA
V: TRBV4-1
J: TRBJ1-6
length: 15
CDR3: CASSQDFAEYSPLHF
DNA: TGCGCCAGCAGCCAAGATTTTGCGGAGTATTCACCCCTCCACTTT

size: many
D: NA
V: TRBV7-6
J: TRBJ2-7
length: 13
CDR3: CASSIQTGGEQYF
DNA: TGTGCCAGCAGCATACAGACAGGTGGCGAGCAGTACTTC

size: many
D: NA
V: TRBV2
J: TRBJ2-1
length: 14
CDR3: CATSLRSGYNEQFF
DNA: TGTGCCACTTCGCTCCGGTCGGGTTACAATGAGCAGTTCTTC

size: many
D: NA
V: TRBV7-2
J: TRBJ2-3
length: 12
CDR3: CASSRGTDTQYF
DNA: TGTGCCAGCAGTCGGGGCACAGATACGCAGTATTTT

size: many
D: TRBD1
V: TRBV24-1
J: TRBJ1-5
length: 16
CDR3: CATSHPGTGGNQPQHF
DNA: TGTGCCACCAGCCACCCCGGGACAGGGGGCAATCAGCCCCAGCATTTT

size: many
D: NA
V: TRBV3-1
J: TRBJ2-1
length: 14
CDR3: CASATRGAYNEQFF
DNA: TGTGCCAGCGCGACTAGGGGAGCCTACAATGAGCAGTTCTTC

size: few
D: NA
V: TRBV7-3
J: TRBJ2-3
length: 13
CDR3: CASSPVSSDTQYF
DNA: TGTGCCAGCAGCCCCGTTTCGTCGGATACGCAGTATTTT

size: many
D: NA
V: TRBV20-1
J: TRBJ2-1
length: 14
CDR3: CSAPDQGGSREQFF
DNA: TGCAGTGCGCCAGACCAGGGCGGGTCGCGTGAGCAGTTCTTC